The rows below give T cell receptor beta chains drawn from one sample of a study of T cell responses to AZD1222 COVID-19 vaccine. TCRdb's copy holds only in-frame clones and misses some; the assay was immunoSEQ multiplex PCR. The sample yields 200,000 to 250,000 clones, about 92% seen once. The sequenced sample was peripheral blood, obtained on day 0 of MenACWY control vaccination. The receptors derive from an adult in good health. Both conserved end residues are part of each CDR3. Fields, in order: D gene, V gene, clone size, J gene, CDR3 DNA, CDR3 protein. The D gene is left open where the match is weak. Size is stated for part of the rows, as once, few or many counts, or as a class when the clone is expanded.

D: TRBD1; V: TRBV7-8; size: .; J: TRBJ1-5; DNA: TGTGCCAGCAGCTTAGCGGGCAGCCAGGGGGTGAATCAGCCCCAGCATTTT; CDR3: CASSLAGSQGVNQPQHF
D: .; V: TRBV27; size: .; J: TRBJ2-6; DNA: TGTGCCAGCAGCTTCTACTCTGGGGCCAACGTCCTGACTTTC; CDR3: CASSFYSGANVLTF
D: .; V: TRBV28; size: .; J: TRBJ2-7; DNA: TGTGCCAGCAGTTTGGCCGGATACGAGCAGTACTTC; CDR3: CASSLAGYEQYF
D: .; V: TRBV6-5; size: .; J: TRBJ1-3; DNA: TGTGCCAGCAGTTACTCTCCAGGGGTCTCTGGAAACACCATATATTTT; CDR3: CASSYSPGVSGNTIYF
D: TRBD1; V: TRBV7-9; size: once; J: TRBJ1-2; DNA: TGTGCCAGCAGCTCCGGGACAGCCTTCTATGGCTACACCTTC; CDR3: CASSSGTAFYGYTF
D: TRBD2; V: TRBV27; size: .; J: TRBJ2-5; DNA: TGTGCCAGCAGTTTCGGGGGGGCAGGGGAGACCCAGTACTTC; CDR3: CASSFGGAGETQYF
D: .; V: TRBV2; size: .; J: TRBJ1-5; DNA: TGTGCCAGCACCCGAGACAGGAGCAATCAGCCCCAGCATTTT; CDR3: CASTRDRSNQPQHF
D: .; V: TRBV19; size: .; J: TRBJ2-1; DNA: TGTGCCAGTAGTATCCGACCGTCCCAAGAGCAGTTCTTC; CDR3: CASSIRPSQEQFF
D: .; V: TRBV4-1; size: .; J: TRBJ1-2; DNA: TGCGCCAGCAGTGACGTGGGTATGGACGGCTACACCTTC; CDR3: CASSDVGMDGYTF
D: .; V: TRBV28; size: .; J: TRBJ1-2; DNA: TGTGCCAGCAGTTTAGGGGTAAACTATGGCTACACCTTC; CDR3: CASSLGVNYGYTF
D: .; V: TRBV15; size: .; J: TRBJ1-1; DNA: TGTGCCACCAGCAGAGATCCCAGAAGGACCAACACTGAAGCTTTCTTT; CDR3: CATSRDPRRTNTEAFF
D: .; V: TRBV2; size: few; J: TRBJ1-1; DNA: TGTGCCAGCAGCTTTAACACTGAAGCTTTCTTT; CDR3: CASSFNTEAFF
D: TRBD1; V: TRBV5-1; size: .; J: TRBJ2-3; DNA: TGCGCCAGCAGCCACGCGGACAGGGGGCTAGGCACAGATACGCAGTATTTT; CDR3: CASSHADRGLGTDTQYF
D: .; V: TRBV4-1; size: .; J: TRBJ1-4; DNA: TGCGCCAGCAGCCAAGACAGCCAAAAACTGTTTTTT; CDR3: CASSQDSQKLFF
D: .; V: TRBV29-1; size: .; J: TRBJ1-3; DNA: TGCAGCGTTGAGGAAGCGCCTGGAAACACCATATATTTT; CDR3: CSVEEAPGNTIYF
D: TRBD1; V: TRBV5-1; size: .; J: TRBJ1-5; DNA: TGCGCCAGCAGCCGTGGGACAGACCTTTCGCCCCAGCATTTT; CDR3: CASSRGTDLSPQHF
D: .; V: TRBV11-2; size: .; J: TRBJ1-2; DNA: TGTGCCAGCAGCTTAGATCGGGGCACCCATAACTATGGCTACACCTTC; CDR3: CASSLDRGTHNYGYTF
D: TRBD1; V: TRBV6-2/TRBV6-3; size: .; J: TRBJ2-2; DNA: TGTGCCAGCAGTCGCGACGGGACAGGGTCCCCCGGGGAGCTGTTTTTT; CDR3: CASSRDGTGSPGELFF
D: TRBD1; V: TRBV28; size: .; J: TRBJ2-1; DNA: TGTGCCAGCAGTTCCGGACAGGGCTATGAGCAGTTCTTC; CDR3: CASSSGQGYEQFF
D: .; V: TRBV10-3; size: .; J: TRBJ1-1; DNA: TGTGCCATCAGTGTGGTGGGGATCGGACGGGACACTGAAGCTTTCTTT; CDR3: CAISVVGIGRDTEAFF
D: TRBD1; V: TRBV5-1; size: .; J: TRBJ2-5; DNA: TGCGCCAGCAGCTTAAGATCTCATTTGGGACAGGGGATCACGGAGACCCAGTACTTC; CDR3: CASSLRSHLGQGITETQYF
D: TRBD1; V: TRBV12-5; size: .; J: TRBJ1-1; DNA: TGTGCTAGTGGTTTGGTCAGGGGGTTGAGTTTCTTT; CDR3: CASGLVRGLSFF
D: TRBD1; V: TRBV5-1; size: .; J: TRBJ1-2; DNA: TGCGCCAGCAGCTCGGCAGGGGGGATCGATGGCTACACCTTC; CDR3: CASSSAGGIDGYTF
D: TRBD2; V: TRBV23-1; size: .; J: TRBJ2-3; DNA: TGCGCCAGCAGTCAGCCGACTAGCGGGGGCTCAGATACGCAGTATTTT; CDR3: CASSQPTSGGSDTQYF
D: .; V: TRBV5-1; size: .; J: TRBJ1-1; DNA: TGCGCCAGCAGCGGCCAGGGAGGGCGAACTGAAGCTTTCTTT; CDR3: CASSGQGGRTEAFF
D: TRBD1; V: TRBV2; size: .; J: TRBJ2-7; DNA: TGTGCCAGCAGTGGACAGGGGGCGGGGTACGAGCAGTACTTC; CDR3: CASSGQGAGYEQYF
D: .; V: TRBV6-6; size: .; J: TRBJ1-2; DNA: TGTGCCAGCAGTAACGGACAGAGAGTTAACTATGGCTACACCTTC; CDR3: CASSNGQRVNYGYTF
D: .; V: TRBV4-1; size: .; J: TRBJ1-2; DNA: TGCGCCAGCAGCGAGGCGGCTTTCCGGAATGGCTACACCTTC; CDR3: CASSEAAFRNGYTF
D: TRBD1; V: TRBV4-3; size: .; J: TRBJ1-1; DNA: TGCGCCAGCACAAGGGACAGGGACACTGAAGCTTTCTTT; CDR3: CASTRDRDTEAFF
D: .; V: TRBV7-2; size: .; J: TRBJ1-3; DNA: TGTGCCAGCAGCTTAGTGGTGGGGGCAAACACCATATATTTT; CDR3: CASSLVVGANTIYF
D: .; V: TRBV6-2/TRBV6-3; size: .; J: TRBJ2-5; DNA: TGTGCCAGCAGTTACTCGGCAGTCCAAGAGACCCAGTACTTC; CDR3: CASSYSAVQETQYF
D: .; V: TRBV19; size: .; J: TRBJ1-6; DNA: TGTGCCAGCAAAAGGCCGCTCGAGTATAATTCACCCCTCCACTTT; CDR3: CASKRPLEYNSPLHF
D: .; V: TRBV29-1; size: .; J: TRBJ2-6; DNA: TGCAGCGTTGTGATTTCCAACGTCCTGACTTTC; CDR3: CSVVISNVLTF
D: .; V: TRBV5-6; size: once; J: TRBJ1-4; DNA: TGTGCCAGCAGCTTGAGGCTAGGGAGCGAAAAACTGTTTTTT; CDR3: CASSLRLGSEKLFF
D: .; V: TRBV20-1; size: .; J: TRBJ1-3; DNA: TGCAGTGCTAGGGAGGGAAACACCATATATTTT; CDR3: CSAREGNTIYF
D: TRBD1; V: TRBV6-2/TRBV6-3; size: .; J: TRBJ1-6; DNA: TGTGCCAGCAGTTACCCGGGACAGGGGGTTTCACCCCTCCACTTT; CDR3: CASSYPGQGVSPLHF
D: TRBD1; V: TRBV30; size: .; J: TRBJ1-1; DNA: TGTGCCTGGAGAGTATGGACAGGGGCGTTCACTGAAGCTTTCTTT; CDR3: CAWRVWTGAFTEAFF
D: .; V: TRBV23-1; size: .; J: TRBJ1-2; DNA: TGCGCCAGCAGCAGGGCCAGGGATGGCTACACCTTC; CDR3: CASSRARDGYTF
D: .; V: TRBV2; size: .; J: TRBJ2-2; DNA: TGTGCCAGCAGTGAAACCTTTATGGCGGGCCTAGCCGGGGAGCTGTTTTTT; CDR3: CASSETFMAGLAGELFF
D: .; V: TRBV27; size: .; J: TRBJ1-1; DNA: TGTGCCAGCAGTTTATTTTACAGACAGAACCTTGAAGCTTTCTTT; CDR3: CASSLFYRQNLEAFF
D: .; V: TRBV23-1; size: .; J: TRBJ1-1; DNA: TGCGCCAGGGGAAAGGTCCGGCCCGTCCAATTATCCGGGGAGGAGAGGGGTCGCGCTGAAGCTTTCTTT; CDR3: CARGKVRPVQLSGEERGRAEAFF
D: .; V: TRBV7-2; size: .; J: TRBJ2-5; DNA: TGTGCCAGCAGCTTAGTTTGGCAGGGACCTCCGTACTTC; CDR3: CASSLVWQGPPYF
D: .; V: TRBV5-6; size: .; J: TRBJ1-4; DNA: TGTGCCAGCAGCTTGGAAAGGAATGAAAAACTGTTTTTT; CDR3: CASSLERNEKLFF
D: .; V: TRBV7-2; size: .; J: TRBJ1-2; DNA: TGTGCCAGCAGCCAACGGGGGCCAAACTATGGCTACACCTTC; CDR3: CASSQRGPNYGYTF
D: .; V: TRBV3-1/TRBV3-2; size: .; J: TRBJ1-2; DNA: TGTGCCAGCAGCCAGACCAGGGATTACTATGGCTACACCTTC; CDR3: CASSQTRDYYGYTF
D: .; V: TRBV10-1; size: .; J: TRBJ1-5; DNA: TGCGCCAGCCCGAGGGGGAGCAATCAGCCCCAGCATTTT; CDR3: CASPRGSNQPQHF
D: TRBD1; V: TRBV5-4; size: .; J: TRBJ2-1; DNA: TGTGCCAGCAGCTCGGGACAGGGGGCGCCGAGTGAGCAGTTCTTC; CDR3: CASSSGQGAPSEQFF